Following are 16 T cell receptor beta chains from one sample sequenced in a study of shared clonotypes between healthy human individuals. Libraries were prepared by immunoSEQ multiplex PCR; TCRdb keeps only in-frame clonotypes and omits some of them. Of some 1,600,000 clones in the sample, 95% to 99% were seen once. The sample consisted of naive CD4+ T cells sorted from blood. This sample's subset: CD45RA+ positively selected. These receptors all come from a young man in good health.

The rearrangement joins TRBV19 to TRBJ1-1; TRBD1 matches 8 bases. Germline V lookup: CDR1 LNHDA, CDR2 SQIVND (reference sequence). This CDR3 spans 13 amino acids. With 5 bases clipped from V and 10 bases from J, the junction kept 9 bases outside the gene matches. The CDR3: CASSLSGGTLAFF. CDR3 in DNA: TGTGCCAGTAGTCTTTCAGGGGGCACACTAGCTTTCTTT.

The sample holds one count of this clone. The chain couples TRBV6-1 to TRBJ2-2; the match to TRBD2 covers 10 bases. The germline V gene has CDR1 MNHNS and CDR2 SASEGT. After removal of 3 bases from V and 6 bases from J, the junction contained 10 bases not matched to a gene. The CDR3 length is 17 residues. The CDR3 protein is CASSDQPSGSSAGELFF. The CDR3 DNA reads TGTGCCAGCAGTGATCAGCCTAGCGGGAGTTCGGCCGGGGAGCTGTTTTTT.

In this sample, this clone turned up a few times. J is TRBJ2-5 and V is TRBV7-2, with D perhaps TRBD2 (5 bases). The CDR3 is 16 residues long. Germline loops: CDR1 SGHTA, CDR2 FQGNSA. The V end lost 9 bases, the J end lost 0 bases, and 20 bases lay between the germline ends. The CDR3 reads CASTKDWVGYQETQYF. The CDR3 DNA reads TGTGCCAGTACGAAGGACTGGGTGGGCTACCAAGAGACCCAGTACTTC.

The chain couples TRBV5-4 to TRBJ2-2; the match to TRBD1 covers 9 bases. Trimming cost V 3 bases and J 6 bases; bases outside gene matches: 6. The CDR3 sequence is 15 residues long. The germline gives CDR1 SGHNT, CDR2 YYREEE (reference sequence). The CDR3 DNA follows: TGTGCCAGCAGCTCCGGAAGGACAGGGGCCGGGGAGCTGTTTTTT. This codes for CASSSGRTGAGELFF.

This clone has just one count. V is TRBV19 and J is TRBJ2-5; TRBD1 agrees at 10 bases. V lost 5 bases and J lost 12; bases outside the gene matches: 6. CDR1 is LNHDA, CDR2 SQIVND, per germline (reference sequence). The CDR3 covers 12 residues. The CDR3 DNA sequence: TGTGCCAGTAGTGGGGACAGGGGCCGGGAGTACTTC. Translating it yields CASSGDRGREYF.

This clone was detected once. This chain joins TRBV11-2 and TRBJ2-1; TRBD2 agrees at 7 bases. The CDR3 sequence is 15 residues long. The V segment lost 5 bases and the J segment 8 bases; nucleotides outside the gene matches: 12. CDR1 is SGHAT and CDR2 is FQNNGV in the germline V gene. CDR3 protein: CASSAIGTIGDEQFF. The CDR3 region has the DNA TGTGCCAGCAGCGCCATTGGGACTATCGGCGATGAGCAGTTCTTC. The full variable domain, with the rest looked up from reference TRBV11-2 and TRBJ2-1, is EAGVAQSPRYKIIEKRQSVAFWCNPISGHATLYWYQQILGQGPKLLIQFQNNGVVDDSQLPKDRFSAERLKGVDSTLKIQPAKLEDSAVYLCASSAIGTIGDEQFFGPGTRLTVL.

This chain connects TRBV18 to TRBJ2-7; D unclear. The CDR3 length is 15 residues. The germline V and J ends were trimmed by 3 bases and 2 bases, with 14 bases remaining between them. Germline-derived CDR1 and CDR2 are KGHSH and LQKENI. This CDR3 is CASSPTLVSTYEQYF. The CDR3 region has the DNA TGTGCCAGCTCACCCACATTAGTCTCTACCTACGAGCAGTACTTC.

This chain connects TRBV4-1 to TRBJ2-2, with D perhaps matching TRBD1 or TRBD2 (5 bases each). In germline, CDR1 is MGHRA, CDR2 YSYEKL. Trimming took off 3 bases at V and 6 bases at J, with 14 bases between the two ends. This CDR3 has 15 residues. Written as DNA, the CDR3 is TGCGCCAGCAGCCATATGTCAGTGGGGGCCGGGGAGCTGTTTTTT. Translation gives CASSHMSVGAGELFF.

The chain has TRBV5-4 and TRBJ2-1; weak D call: TRBD1 (6 bases). V lost 4 bases, J lost 4 bases, and 12 bases lay in between. This CDR3 contains 14 residues. The V gene's germline CDR1 is SGHNT and CDR2 YYREEE (reference sequence). The CDR3 nucleotides are TGTGCCAGCAGCGCGGACAGCCTATACAATGAGCAGTTCTTC. This encodes CASSADSLYNEQFF.

CDR3 protein: CASIAGAGDTQYF. The CDR3, as DNA: TGTGCCAGCATCGCGGGAGCGGGCGATACGCAGTATTTT. This chain links TRBV28 with TRBJ2-3; TRBD2 matches at 7 bases. CDR1 and CDR2 from the germline V gene are MDHEN and SYDVKM. The CDR3 contains 13 residues. With 7 bases clipped from V and 6 bases from J, the junction kept 7 bases outside the gene matches.

The CDR3 DNA reads as TGTGCCACAAGCAGGGGGACGAACACTGAAGCTTTCTTT. Translation gives CATSRGTNTEAFF. The chain joins TRBV9 to TRBJ1-1; 7 nucleotides align to TRBD1. CDR1 is SGDLS, CDR2 YYNGEE, per germline. V was pared by 9 bases and J by 1 base, with 6 bases of the junction left unmatched. There are 13 residues in the CDR3.

The V call is TRBV4-2, the J call TRBJ2-1; perhaps D is TRBD1 or TRBD2 (5 bases each). V was pared by 1 base and J by 12 bases, with 13 bases between. The CDR3 sequence is 13 residues long. In germline, CDR1 is LGHNA, CDR2 YNFKEQ. CDR3 sequence: CASSQAPWDRQFF. The CDR3 nucleotides are TGTGCCAGCAGCCAAGCCCCGTGGGACCGGCAGTTCTTC.

This sequence joins TRBV18 and TRBJ2-2; TRBD2 agrees at 7 bases. This CDR3 is 15 amino acids long. With 3 bases clipped from V and 4 bases from J, the junction kept 5 bases outside the gene matches. From germline, CDR1 is KGHSH and CDR2 LQKENI. CDR3 in amino acids: CASSPWRESTGELFF. In DNA form, the CDR3 reads TGTGCCAGCTCACCGTGGCGGGAGAGCACCGGGGAGCTGTTTTTT.

The chain recombines TRBV7-2 with TRBJ2-5; D is uncertain. This CDR3 comprises 13 residues. V was trimmed by 5 bases and J by 2 bases, leaving 9 bases between them. In germline, CDR1 is SGHTA, CDR2 FQGNSA. CDR3 nucleotide sequence: TGTGCCAGCAGCACTCGACTGCAAGAGACCCAGTACTTC. Translation gives CASSTRLQETQYF.

This sequence joins TRBV5-6 and TRBJ1-3, with 8 bases matching TRBD1. The germline V gene has CDR1 SGHDT and CDR2 YYEEEE. Trimming at V came to 3 bases and at J to 1 base, leaving 9 bases not matched to a gene. The CDR3 totals 17 residues. CDR3 DNA sequence: TGTGCCAGCAGCTGGCGGAGACAGGGGCTTTCTGGAAACACCATATATTTT. Translating gives CASSWRRQGLSGNTIYF.

Only one count was recorded for this clone. The DNA of the CDR3 is TGTGCCAGCCAACAGGGGGCGCGGCACTATGGCTACACCTTC. Amino acid sequence: CASQQGARHYGYTF. The V call is TRBV6-6, the J call TRBJ1-2, with 9 bases that match TRBD1. Germline loops: CDR1 MNHNY, CDR2 SVGAGI (reference sequence). CDR3 size: 14 residues. V shed 8 bases and J 3 bases; nucleotides not matched to a gene: 7.